This is a list of T cell receptor beta chains from one sample in a study of cytomegalovirus exposure and HLA in healthy donors. Generated by immunoSEQ multiplex PCR, the TCRdb table keeps only in-frame clones and is missing some. In the table there are roughly 160,000 clones, roughly 85% of which are singletons. Source material: PBMCs. These receptors originate from a man aged 25 to 40 in good health and CMV-seronegative. The CDR3 runs from the conserved cysteine through the conserved F or W. D genes are given only for firm matches. Part of the rows lack a size; the others show once, few, many or a class for expanded clones.

TRBD2	TRBV6-1	TRBJ2-7	.	TGTGCCAGCAGTTCTTTAAGCGGGGGGAGATACGAGCAGTACTTC	CASSSLSGGRYEQYF
TRBD1	TRBV6-5	TRBJ1-2	.	TGTGCCAGCAGTTACGCGACAGGGTATGGCTACACCTTC	CASSYATGYGYTF
TRBD2	TRBV4-1	TRBJ2-7	.	TGCGCCAGCAGCCCAGGACTAGCGGCGACCTACGAGCAGTACTTC	CASSPGLAATYEQYF
.	TRBV11-3	TRBJ2-1	.	TGTGCCAGCAGCTTAGTCCCGGGGAATGAGCAGTTCTTC	CASSLVPGNEQFF
TRBD1	TRBV5-4	TRBJ2-7	.	TGTGCCAGCAGCTGGGACAGGAGAAACTACGAGCAGTACTTC	CASSWDRRNYEQYF
.	TRBV4-2	TRBJ2-7	.	TGTGCCAGCAGCCAATCAAAGAGCCACTACGAGCAGTACTTC	CASSQSKSHYEQYF
.	TRBV5-4	TRBJ1-6	.	TGTGCCAGCAGCTTGGGGACTATGCCCCTCCACTTT	CASSLGTMPLHF
TRBD1	TRBV30	TRBJ1-6	.	TGTGCCTGGAGTGTCGGGCCAGGGGGCTCCAGAAATTCACCCCTCCACTTT	CAWSVGPGGSRNSPLHF
TRBD2	TRBV10-1	TRBJ2-7	.	TGCGCCAGCAGCCAGACTAGCGGGAGTATCAACGAGCAGTACTTC	CASSQTSGSINEQYF
.	TRBV7-2	TRBJ2-7	.	TGTGCCAGCAGCTTACGGGGACTCGACTCCAACGAGCAGTACTTC	CASSLRGLDSNEQYF
TRBD1	TRBV7-9	TRBJ1-3	few	TGTGCCAGCAGCAAAACAGGGGCGCGAACGAGCTCTGGAAACACCATATATTTT	CASSKTGARTSSGNTIYF
TRBD2	TRBV10-1	TRBJ2-7	few	TGCGCCAGCTTATCTCCCAGCGGGAGCTACGAGCAGTACTTC	CASLSPSGSYEQYF
.	TRBV7-2	TRBJ2-5	.	TGTGCCAGCACCCCGAGATTAGCGGTAAAAGAGACCCAGTACTTC	CASTPRLAVKETQYF
TRBD1	TRBV11-2	TRBJ2-7	.	TGTGCCAGCAGCATGGACAGGGGGCCGAACGAGCAGTACTTC	CASSMDRGPNEQYF
.	TRBV28	TRBJ1-5	.	TGTGCCAGCAGTTTATCGTGGGCATCGAGCTCCCGGGGGCAGCCCCAGCATTTT	CASSLSWASSSRGQPQHF